Included here is one T cell receptor beta chain sequence, with context. Its target is unknown. The data stem from a study of cytomegalovirus exposure and HLA in healthy donors. The CDR3 contains 14 residues. V shed 1 base, J shed 3 bases, and the junction held 2 bases outside the gene matches. The germline gives CDR1 SGHVS, CDR2 FNYEAQ. Among the 100 to 150 subjects of the validation cohort, separate from the roughly 700-subject first cohort, were the donors. Findings of the study overall: According to a subsequent analysis, TCR clusters from the first cohort were inclined to appear together in the 120 validation repertoires. In vitro confirmation showed three CMV-associated chains to be CMV antigen specific.

TCRdb keeps only in-frame clones here, not all; method: immunoSEQ multiplex PCR. The sample shows about 58,000 clones, roughly 90% of them seen only once. Sequencing was done on a sample of PBMCs. The chain couples TRBV7-6 to TRBJ1-2, with 7 bases that match TRBD1. The source is a man between 18 and 29 years old in good health and CMV-seronegative. The CDR3 loop reads CASSLDGTDYGYTF. In DNA form, the CDR3 reads TGTGCCAGCAGCTTAGACGGGACAGACTATGGCTACACCTTC. The variable domain in full, with the rest retrieved from reference TRBV7-6 and TRBJ1-2, is GAGVSQSPRYKVTKRGQDVALRCDPISGHVSLYWYRQALGQGPEFLTYFNYEAQQDKSGLPNDRFSAERPEGSISTLTIQRTEQRDSAMYRCASSLDGTDYGYTFGSGTRLTVV.